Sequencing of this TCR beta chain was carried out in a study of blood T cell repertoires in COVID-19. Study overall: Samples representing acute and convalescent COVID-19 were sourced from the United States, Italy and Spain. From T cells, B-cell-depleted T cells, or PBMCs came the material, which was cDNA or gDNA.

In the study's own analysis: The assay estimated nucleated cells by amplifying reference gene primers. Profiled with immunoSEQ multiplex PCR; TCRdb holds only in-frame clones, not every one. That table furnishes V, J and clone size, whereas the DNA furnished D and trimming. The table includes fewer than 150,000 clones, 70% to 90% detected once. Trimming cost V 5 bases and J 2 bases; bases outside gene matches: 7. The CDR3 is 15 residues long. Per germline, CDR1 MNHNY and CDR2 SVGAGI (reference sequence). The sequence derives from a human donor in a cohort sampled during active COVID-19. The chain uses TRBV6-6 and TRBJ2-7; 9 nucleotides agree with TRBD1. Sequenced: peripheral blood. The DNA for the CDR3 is TGTGCCAGCAGTCCGGGACAGGGTGGCCCCTACGAGCAGTACTTC. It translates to CASSPGQGGPYEQYF.